This is a list of T cell receptor beta chains from one sample in a study of cytomegalovirus exposure and HLA in healthy donors. Assay used: immunoSEQ multiplex PCR; TCRdb lists only in-frame clones, some missing. The sample shows 100,000 to 120,000 clones, approximately 86% of them seen only once. Input material: PBMCs. Receptors originate from a man aged 40-49 years in good health and CMV-seronegative. CDR3s include the opening cysteine and the closing phenylalanine or tryptophan. The D gene is left open where the match is weak. Some rows mark clone size as missing; the rest say once, few, many or name a class of expanded clone.

TRBV29-1	.	.	TRBJ1-2	CSGLQGEYGYTF	TGCAGCGGCCTACAGGGAGAATATGGCTACACCTTC
TRBV29-1	TRBD2	.	TRBJ2-2	CSVAGLGSGWELFF	TGCAGCGTAGCGGGACTGGGCAGCGGGTGGGAGCTGTTTTTT
TRBV2	.	.	TRBJ1-5	CASSVIRGDPKGNQPQHF	TGTGCCAGCAGTGTCATTCGCGGGGACCCCAAGGGCAATCAGCCCCAGCATTTT
TRBV12-5	.	.	TRBJ1-1	CASGSDRTMNTEAFF	TGTGCTAGTGGTTCGGACAGAACCATGAACACTGAAGCTTTCTTT
TRBV7-2	TRBD1	.	TRBJ2-7	CASSRDRAYEQYF	TGTGCCAGCAGCCGGGACAGGGCCTACGAGCAGTACTTC
TRBV7-6	TRBD2	.	TRBJ2-2	CASSWNQRGSQNAGELFF	TGTGCCAGCAGCTGGAACCAGCGGGGCTCCCAGAATGCCGGGGAGCTGTTTTTT
TRBV2	.	.	TRBJ2-7	CASYPQVTYEQYF	TGTGCCAGCTATCCCCAGGTTACCTACGAGCAGTACTTC
TRBV7-2	TRBD1	.	TRBJ1-2	CASSATGEVGGYTF	TGTGCCAGCAGCGCTACAGGGGAGGTGGGTGGCTACACCTTC
TRBV4-2	TRBD2	.	TRBJ2-1	CASSPPPSGGFNEQFF	TGTGCCAGCAGCCCTCCCCCCAGCGGGGGTTTCAATGAGCAGTTCTTC
TRBV7-2	TRBD2	.	TRBJ2-1	CASSLEGTSAFLYNEQFF	TGTGCCAGCAGCTTAGAGGGGACTAGCGCCTTCCTCTACAATGAGCAGTTCTTC
TRBV5-1	.	once	TRBJ1-5	CASSPGGQNQPQHF	TGCGCCAGCAGCCCGGGGGGGCAGAATCAGCCCCAGCATTTT
TRBV6-6	.	.	TRBJ1-2	CASSPPPAVGNYGYTF	TGTGCCAGCAGTCCCCCTCCTGCAGTTGGCAACTATGGCTACACCTTC
TRBV5-4	TRBD1	.	TRBJ2-7	CASSPRGRPYEQYF	TGTGCCAGCAGCCCCAGGGGGAGACCCTACGAGCAGTACTTC
TRBV19	.	.	TRBJ2-2	CASQPQGNTGELFF	TGTGCCAGTCAACCACAGGGAAACACCGGGGAGCTGTTTTTT
TRBV5-4	.	.	TRBJ2-5	CASSRTGLETQYF	TGTGCCAGCAGCAGAACAGGGTTGGAGACCCAGTACTTC
TRBV6-1	.	.	TRBJ1-5	CASNPNSNQPQHF	TGTGCCAGCAATCCTAACAGTAATCAGCCCCAGCATTTT
TRBV2	.	few	TRBJ2-3	CASSESGATDTQYF	TGTGCCAGCAGTGAATCTGGGGCCACGGATACGCAGTATTTT
TRBV28	.	.	TRBJ2-3	CASSTAGGTQYF	TGTGCCAGCAGTACAGCCGGAGGTACGCAGTATTTT
TRBV28	.	.	TRBJ1-1	CASSLISEAFF	TGTGCCAGCAGTTTAATCTCTGAAGCTTTCTTT
TRBV7-6	.	.	TRBJ2-3	CASSLVEDTQYF	TGTGCCAGCAGCTTAGTAGAAGATACGCAGTATTTT
TRBV28	.	.	TRBJ1-1	CASTLPGQVNTEAFF	TGTGCCAGCACTCTCCCGGGACAAGTGAACACTGAAGCTTTCTTT
TRBV25-1	TRBD2	once	TRBJ2-2	CASSGGPSGAGELFF	TGTGCCAGCAGTGGGGGGCCTAGCGGGGCCGGGGAGCTGTTTTTT
TRBV5-5	.	once	TRBJ1-1	CASSLISDTEAFF	TGTGCCAGCAGCTTGATTTCGGACACTGAAGCTTTCTTT
TRBV11-2	TRBD1	few	TRBJ1-4	CASSLGTGGTNEKLFF	TGTGCCAGCAGCTTAGGGACAGGGGGCACTAATGAAAAACTGTTTTTT
TRBV7-9	.	.	TRBJ1-1	CASSYATQAFF	TGTGCCAGCAGCTATGCTACCCAAGCTTTCTTT
TRBV29-1	.	.	TRBJ1-2	CSASGGPAYGYTF	TGCAGCGCTAGCGGAGGTCCGGCCTATGGCTACACCTTC
TRBV5-8	TRBD1	.	TRBJ1-1	CASSLGGGLRTEAFF	TGTGCCAGCAGCTTAGGGGGCGGGCTGAGGACTGAAGCTTTCTTT
TRBV13	.	.	TRBJ2-1	CASSSRWGLEDEQFF	TGTGCCAGCAGCTCTCGCTGGGGGCTCGAGGATGAGCAGTTCTTC
TRBV7-3	.	few	TRBJ1-1	CASSLKGQGTEAFF	TGTGCCAGCAGCTTAAAGGGGCAGGGTACTGAAGCTTTCTTT
TRBV6-5	.	.	TRBJ1-4	CASSGPGATNEKLFF	TGTGCCAGCAGTGGTCCGGGTGCAACTAATGAAAAACTGTTTTTT
TRBV30	.	.	TRBJ1-4	CAWSAPGVNEKLFF	TGTGCCTGGAGTGCCCCGGGGGTGAATGAAAAACTGTTTTTT